Shown below are 7 T cell receptor beta chains from a single sample sequenced in a study of blood T cell repertoires in COVID-19. TCRdb's copy holds only in-frame clones and misses some; the assay was immunoSEQ multiplex PCR. In the table there are hundreds of thousands of clones, about 90% of which are singletons. The sequenced sample consisted of peripheral blood. These receptors came from a man aged 55 to 70 who had recovered from COVID-19.

The chain joins TRBV28 to TRBJ1-4; D perhaps matches TRBD1 (6 bases). Germline CDR1 is MDHEN and CDR2 is SYDVKM. The CDR3 is 15 residues long. Trimming removed 3 bases from V and 8 bases from J, with 16 bases in between. In nucleotides, the CDR3 is TGTGCCAGCAGTTTCATGAACAGGGTGGGCGAAAAACTGTTTTTT. The encoded protein is CASSFMNRVGEKLFF.

V and J are TRBV7-9 and TRBJ1-5; 9 bases are shared with TRBD1. The germline CDR1 and CDR2 sequences are SEHNR and FQNEAQ (reference sequence). The CDR3 contains 17 residues. V dropped 5 bases and J dropped 0; count of bases not matched to a gene: 8. The CDR3 DNA is TGTGCCAGCAGCCCCGGGACAGGGACACTTAGCAATCAGCCCCAGCATTTT. It codes for CASSPGTGTLSNQPQHF.

The gene calls are TRBV6-6 and TRBJ2-4; 10 bases are shared with TRBD1. CDR3 length: 13 residues. The trim removed 6 bases at V and 8 bases at J, leaving 4 bases unmatched. CDR1 is MNHNY and CDR2 is SVGAGI in the germline V gene (reference sequence). The CDR3 here is CASSLGTGDIQYF. CDR3 bases: TGTGCCAGCAGCTTAGGGACAGGGGACATTCAGTACTTC.

This clone has only a few counts. CDR3 coding DNA: TGCGCCAGCAGCTTGGCACAGGGCGTCGAGCAGTACTTC. Translating it yields CASSLAQGVEQYF. This chain links TRBV5-1 with TRBJ2-7, with D perhaps matching TRBD1 (6 bases). The CDR3 totals 13 residues. Germline V gives CDR1 SGHRS, CDR2 YFSETQ. V gave up 0 bases and J gave up 6 bases, with 10 bases separating them.

The chain carries TRBV6-5 and TRBJ2-1, with 9 bases that match TRBD2. V shed 6 bases and J 8 bases; nucleotides not matched to a gene: 11. Germline CDR1 reads MNHEY; CDR2 reads SVGAGI. This CDR3 has 15 residues. This CDR3 is CASRDPGLAIHEQFF. The CDR3 DNA follows: TGTGCCAGCAGGGATCCGGGACTAGCAATCCATGAGCAGTTCTTC.

The V call is TRBV9, the J call TRBJ2-3; 8 nucleotides agree with TRBD1. Germline V gene sequence: CDR1 SGDLS, CDR2 YYNGEE. CDR3 length equals 16 residues. J gave up 2 bases and V 1 base, and 6 bases lay outside the gene matches. The CDR3 sequence is CASSVLQGAPTDTQYF. CDR3 in DNA: TGTGCCAGCAGCGTACTTCAGGGGGCCCCCACAGATACGCAGTATTTT.

This clone has only one observation. The gene calls are TRBV6-5 and TRBJ2-1, with a weak D call TRBD1 (5 bases). The CDR3 spans 14 residues. The V end was cut by 3 bases, the J end by 6 bases, with 12 bases between. Germline V CDR1 and CDR2: MNHEY, SVGAGI. CDR3 region: CASSYRYRSNEQFF. The CDR3 bases are TGTGCCAGCAGTTATCGATACAGGTCCAATGAGCAGTTCTTC.